This TCR beta chain was sequenced for a study of shared clonotypes between healthy human individuals (dated by TCRdb to the early 2020s). With regard to the full study: A few men and two women, aged 18 to 49 years, made up the cohort. Blood TCR repertoires of roughly five healthy adults were deeply sequenced to estimate repertoire size and the extent of clonotype sharing between individuals. Libraries were prepared and TCR repertoires were sequenced by different laboratories using diverse techniques, in order to increase sequencing depth and limit assay-specific biases. Between about 0.85 and 8.9 billion PBMCs per donor were obtained by leukapheresis.

The paper's findings and limits, for the study overall: Based on pairwise subsampling, the degree of clonotype sharing among donors was expected to be affected by sequencing depth. Sampling was restricted to blood, and TCR repertoires in tissues likely differ from the TCR repertoires found in blood. Because the study included a small number of donors, the genetic and exposure-history diversity represented was limited.

Using the deep immunoSEQ assay, multiplex PCR amplified TCR CDR3 regions from genomic DNA. Extracted genomic DNA from each cell subset was distributed evenly across all wells of several immunoSEQ 96-well plates, and each plate was treated as a replicate. For unsorted PBMC, each replicate PCR was loaded with 250 to 300 ng genomic DNA, equivalent to 25,000 to 35,000 T cell genomes. Genomic DNA from unsorted PBMC was sequenced over ten immunoSEQ deep assay plates. Purified libraries were measured with a Qubit 3.0 fluorometer, size-checked on a Bioanalyzer 2100, and measured again with the KAPA Library Quantification kit. Each immunoSEQ 96-well plate was sequenced on its own single-read 150-cycle Illumina NextSeq 550 flow cell. From the authors' description of their analysis: Because the immunoSEQ output held only junctional sequences and lacked quality scores, the filtering could not match the filtering applied to full-length reads. Sequences were annotated with PyIR, a Python wrapper for IgBLAST v1.9, and V/J genes and CDR3 were assigned using IMGT germline references. Any read was removed if the V/J assignment was weak (E-value above 1e-6), the CDR3 was missing, or the read contained stop codons, out-of-frame junctions, or ambiguous translated residues. V3J clonotypes were defined as sequences sharing an identical inferred V gene, J gene, and CDR3 amino acid sequence. The percentage overlap between two repertoires was calculated by dividing the number of shared unique clonotypes by the size of the smaller repertoire. RTK rarefaction, the Chao1 estimator, and Recon v2.1 estimates of unobserved clonotypes were used to assess repertoire richness. TCRdb mirrors the immuneACCESS table, restricted to in-frame sequences. Some clones are absent from its copies; in checked studies, under half trace to an unresolved V gene, and the reason for the others is unknown. V, J and clone size reflect that table, while D and trimming were determined from the DNA. The sample contains about 450,000 clones, 65% to 80% of them found a single time. The ten most abundant clones make up over 9.5% of the sample.

The donors were healthy, HIV-negative adults with no recently reported acute infections or vaccinations. Only Caucasian adults living in Nashville, Tennessee, USA were represented among the donors. For unsorted samples, about 90 million PBMCs were counted and genomic DNA was extracted with the QIAamp DNA Blood Mini kit. Blood was obtained by leukapheresis, after which PBMCs were separated by Ficoll-Histopaque density gradient centrifugation and cryopreserved in liquid nitrogen vapor phase. Note on this clone: Its antigen specificity is not known. No quality values exist for individual bases; no much larger clone is one base distant.

Material for sequencing was PBMCs. The clonotype was recovered from a woman in her forties in good health. Some clones in this sample may be carry-over from other donors' samples.

The CDR3 protein: CAWSRRRDSANYGYTF. The DNA sequence is TGTGCCTGGAGTCGCAGACGGGACAGTGCTAACTATGGCTACACCTTC. The chain uses TRBV30 and TRBJ1-2, and 7 bases in between align with TRBD1. The CDR3 goes from the cysteine to the phenylalanine over 16 residues. The kept DNA is CDR3 alone, 48 bases in frame from the first base. The germline V end is reduced by 2 bases and the J end by 0 bases; junction bases left unmatched: 9. Based on the germline V gene (reference sequence), the CDR1 and CDR2 sequences are GTSNPN and SVGIG.